The rows below give T cell receptor beta chains drawn from one sample of a study of cytomegalovirus exposure and HLA in healthy donors. Generated by immunoSEQ multiplex PCR, the TCRdb table keeps only in-frame clones and is missing some. The data hold 150,000 to 180,000 clones, with under 80% observed a single time. Sequenced material: PBMCs. These receptors all stem from a man younger than 40 in good health and CMV-seronegative. Both conserved end residues are part of each CDR3. A D gene is named only where the DNA matches it firmly. Only part of the rows carry a size: once, few, many, or a class if the clone is expanded.

d_gene | abundance | j_gene | v_gene | CDR3nt | CDR3aa
NA | NA | TRBJ2-7 | TRBV6-5 | TGTGCCAGCAGTATACTTGGAGGGGAGCAGTACTTC | CASSILGGEQYF
NA | NA | TRBJ2-3 | TRBV4-3 | TGCGCCAGCAGCCAAGAAGGCGGGGCAGCGACAGATACGCAGTATTTT | CASSQEGGAATDTQYF
TRBD2 | NA | TRBJ2-2 | TRBV2 | TGTGCCAGCAGAGATAGCGGGGCCTCCGGGGAGCTGTTTTTT | CASRDSGASGELFF
TRBD1 | NA | TRBJ1-1 | TRBV29-1 | TGTAGCGTCGTCATAATGGGGACAGGTGGTTTTGCCACTGAAGCTTTCTTT | CSVVIMGTGGFATEAFF
TRBD1 | NA | TRBJ1-5 | TRBV6-1 | TGTGCCAGCAGTGAAGCCCTAGGGACAGGGATGTCGTATAGCAATCAGCCCCAGCATTTT | CASSEALGTGMSYSNQPQHF
TRBD1 | NA | TRBJ1-1 | TRBV7-9 | TGTGCCAGCAGCTCAATAAGGACAGGGAGGACTGAAGCTTTCTTT | CASSSIRTGRTEAFF
NA | few | TRBJ1-2 | TRBV6-1 | TGTGCCAGCAGTGGTTCGGGGAACTATGGCTACACCTTC | CASSGSGNYGYTF
TRBD2 | NA | TRBJ2-7 | TRBV19 | TGTGCCAGTAGTTCGGGACTAGCGGCCTACGAGCAGTACTTC | CASSSGLAAYEQYF
TRBD2 | NA | TRBJ2-7 | TRBV7-2 | TGTGCCAGCAGCCCCAGTACTAGCGGGGGACGGACTAGCGGGCAGTACTTC | CASSPSTSGGRTSGQYF
TRBD1 | NA | TRBJ2-2 | TRBV5-4 | TGTGCCAGCAGCTTGGTATTACTAACAGGGGGAACAACCGGGGAGCTGTTTTTT | CASSLVLLTGGTTGELFF
NA | NA | TRBJ2-3 | TRBV28 | TGTGCCAGCAGTTTATTACTGAGCACAGATACGCAGTATTTT | CASSLLLSTDTQYF
NA | NA | TRBJ2-7 | TRBV7-2 | TGTGCCAGCAGTCCGGGGTTCTACGAGCAGTACTTC | CASSPGFYEQYF
NA | NA | TRBJ1-3 | TRBV4-3 | TGCGCCAGCAGCCAAGATAAGGCAGGAGGAGGAAACACCATATATTTT | CASSQDKAGGGNTIYF
TRBD2 | once | TRBJ2-2 | TRBV6-4 | TGTGCCAGCAGTGACTCTAGCGGGGGGGCCACCGGGGAGCTGTTTTTT | CASSDSSGGATGELFF
NA | NA | TRBJ1-5 | TRBV30 | TGTGCCTGGAGTTCGGGAGGTAGATCTAGCAATCAGCCCCAGCATTTT | CAWSSGGRSSNQPQHF
TRBD2 | NA | TRBJ2-1 | TRBV5-6 | TGTGCCAGCAGCTTGGAAGAGGGGAGGGAGATTCCCAATGAGCAGTTCTTC | CASSLEEGREIPNEQFF
TRBD2 | NA | TRBJ2-1 | TRBV4-1 | TGCGCCAGCAGCCCGAGGCAGCGGGGGGCGATTTCGCAGTTCTTC | CASSPRQRGAISQFF
TRBD1 | NA | TRBJ1-4 | TRBV19 | TGTGCCAGCGCCGAGACAGGGGATGAAAAACTGTTTTTT | CASAETGDEKLFF
TRBD1 | once | TRBJ1-2 | TRBV4-3 | TGCGCCAGCAGCCAAGGGGGGACAGCCTCCTATGGCTACACCTTC | CASSQGGTASYGYTF
TRBD1 | NA | TRBJ2-3 | TRBV7-9 | TGTGCCAGCACCCTCGGACAGGGACTGGGGAGCACAGATACGCAGTATTTT | CASTLGQGLGSTDTQYF
NA | NA | TRBJ1-1 | TRBV5-4 | TGTGCCAGCAGCTTGGATCAGGGAAACACTGAAGCTTTCTTT | CASSLDQGNTEAFF
NA | once | TRBJ1-2 | TRBV4-3 | TGCGCCAGCAGCCAAGATCTGCGGGTAGACTATGGCTACCCCTTC | CASSQDLRVDYGYPF